This record looks at one TCR beta chain sequence and its context. Its antigen is currently unknown. Absent ophthalmopathy progression within 18 months defined stable Graves' hyperthyroidism. Participants, patients aged 18 to 65, had newly diagnosed hyperthyroidism with a duration under 2 months. From RNA transcripts, TCR beta CDR3 regions were amplified. Researchers ran a first-round RT-PCR on the TCR CDR3 using the HTBI primer set. MiXCR, run by TCRdb on the multiplex PCR reads, gives a single entry per CDR3 protein. The sample has about 400,000 distinct CDR3 sequences, 15% to 18% seen once; the top ten hold approximately 7.5%. The CDR3 is 17 residues long. The germline V gene has CDR1 SEHNR and CDR2 FQNEAQ (reference sequence). With 5 bases clipped from V and 5 bases from J, the junction kept 7 bases outside the gene matches. This record comes from a study of T cells in Graves' hyperthyroidism and ophthalmopathy.

Study-wide points: With a median lead of around 6.7 months before onset, the model predicted ophthalmopathy.

V usage is TRBV7-9 and J usage is TRBJ2-3; 16 bases line up with TRBD2. Specimen: blood. The TCR originated in a woman aged 18-30 years with Graves' hyperthyroidism. CDR3 sequence: CASSLGTSGGAGDTQYF. In DNA, the CDR3 is TGTGCCAGCAGCCTCGGGACTAGCGGGGGGGCCGGAGATACGCAGTATTTT.